Described below is a single T cell receptor (beta chain) sequence and its context. The antigen this receptor binds is unknown. Base qualities are not at hand, and no much larger clone is one base apart. This specimen belongs to a study of blood T cell repertoires in COVID-19 (dated by TCRdb to about 2020). Broadly, across the study: The collaborator samples originated in the United States, Italy and Spain and spanned the acute and convalescent phases of COVID-19. The material from the prospective study consisted of cDNA or gDNA derived from T cells, B-cell-depleted T cells, or PBMCs. The dataset comprised deeply sampled blood TCRbeta repertoires from subjects exposed to, actively infected with, or recovered from COVID-19. A freely available public database, intended as a resource for researchers studying the immune response to SARS-CoV-2, is where the repertoires were released. Samples were obtained from the ongoing ImmuneRACE study (first 160 participants) and from about 1,300 subjects provided by 6 global collaborators. Nearly every sample came with metadata listing a de-identified subject ID, COVID-19 status, age in years and sex. Where HLA class I and class II types were available, the types were taken from metadata supplied by the sample provider, not from assay-based typing.

Paper-wide results and their limitations: Clinical and demographic metadata were provided uncurated, with the amount varying by source and participant.

Collaborating institutions collected whole blood in K2EDTA tubes following their own protocols. For TCRbeta analysis, collaborators shipped samples in one of three forms: frozen whole blood, isolated PBMCs, or DNA extracted from either of those sample types. TCRbeta CDR3 regions were amplified from genomic DNA by means of the immunoSEQ Assay, a bias-controlled multiplex PCR. The published analysis was carried out like this. The number of nucleated cells in each sample was estimated from the amplification of reference gene primers within the assay. To quantify the absolute abundance of each unique TCRbeta CDR3 rearrangement, sequence reads were collapsed and filtered. For each sample, productive Simpson clonality was calculated as the square root of Simpson's diversity index over productive rearrangements. In its TCRdb copy, this immuneACCESS table keeps in-frame sequences only and misses some clones. Where compared with another copy, unresolved V genes explain less than half of these, and the others have no known cause. The V and J calls and clone size are taken from that table; D and trimming were inferred from the DNA. This sample is represented by roughly 250,000 clones; more than 60% of them were singletons. The ten largest clones capture about 4% of the sample.

This TCR was recovered from a woman aged 40 to 49 with active or convalescent COVID-19. The specimen sequenced was peripheral blood.

The sequenced DNA: TGTGCCAGTAGTTTCAGGACTCTCAATCAGCCCCAGCATTTT. It translates as CASSFRTLNQPQHF. The sequence links TRBV19 to TRBJ1-5; the D gene remains uncertain. Cut back by 5 bases and 3 bases, the V and J ends lie 11 bases apart. Measured from the cysteine to the phenylalanine, the CDR3 is 14 residues long. Solely the CDR3 DNA is kept, with 42 bases framed from the first base. The germline V gene (reference sequence) sets CDR1 to LNHDA and CDR2 to SQIVND.